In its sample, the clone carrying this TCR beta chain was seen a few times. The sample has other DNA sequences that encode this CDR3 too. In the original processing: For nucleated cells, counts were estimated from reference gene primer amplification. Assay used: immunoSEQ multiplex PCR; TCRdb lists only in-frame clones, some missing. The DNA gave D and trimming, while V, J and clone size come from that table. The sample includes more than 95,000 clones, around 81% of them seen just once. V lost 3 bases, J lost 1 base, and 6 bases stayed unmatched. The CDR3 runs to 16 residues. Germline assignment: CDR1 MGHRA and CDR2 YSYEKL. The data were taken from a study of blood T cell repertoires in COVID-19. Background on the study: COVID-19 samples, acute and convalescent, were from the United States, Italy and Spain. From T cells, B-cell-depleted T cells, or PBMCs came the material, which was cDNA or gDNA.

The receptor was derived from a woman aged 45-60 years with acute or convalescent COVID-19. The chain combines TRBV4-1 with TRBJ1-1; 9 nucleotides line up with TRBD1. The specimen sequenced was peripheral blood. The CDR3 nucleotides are TGCGCCAGCAGCCACGCACAGGGGGCGGGGAACACTGAAGCTTTCTTT. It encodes CASSHAQGAGNTEAFF.